The 21 T cell receptor beta chains listed next were all sequenced from one sample in a study of shared clonotypes between healthy human individuals. Sequenced by immunoSEQ multiplex PCR; TCRdb stores in-frame clones only, minus some. The sample carries under 2.5 million clones, about nine tenths recorded once. The sequencing sample was made of naive CD4+ T cells from PBMCs. The subset denotes: CD45RA+ positively selected. These receptors were collected from a man aged 18 to 29 in good health. Some clones in this sample may be carry-over from other donors' samples.

This clone was picked up one time. The J gene is TRBJ2-2, the V gene TRBV5-5; 8 nucleotides line up with TRBD1. The CDR3 covers 16 residues. V lost 2 bases to trimming and J lost 6 bases; unmatched junction nucleotides: 9. Per the germline V gene, CDR1 is SGHKS and CDR2 is YYEKEE (reference sequence). CDR3 DNA sequence: TGTGCCAGCAGCTTCAAACCAATACAGGGGGCCGGGGAGCTGTTTTTT. Translation: CASSFKPIQGAGELFF. The complete variable domain, with remaining parts taken from reference TRBV5-5 and TRBJ2-2, reads DAGVTQSPTHLIKTRGQQVTLRCSPISGHKSVSWYQQVLGQGPQFIFQYYEKEERGRGNFPDRFSARQFPNYSSELNVNALLLGDSALYLCASSFKPIQGAGELFFGEGSRLTVL.

This chain uses TRBV12-5 with TRBJ1-3; D possibly corresponds to TRBD1 (5 bases). The CDR3 sequence is 14 residues long. CDR1 and CDR2 from the germline V gene are LGHNT and FRNRAP. V gave up 9 bases and J gave up 1 base, with 13 bases separating them. The CDR3 loop reads CASGPGRSGNTIYF. In nucleotides, the CDR3 is TGTGCTAGCGGTCCAGGGAGATCTGGAAACACCATATATTTT.

The J gene is TRBJ2-5, the V gene TRBV2, with 8 bases that match TRBD1. The length of the CDR3 is 16 residues. Germline V gene lookup returns CDR1 SNHLY and CDR2 FYNNEI. J lost 2 bases, V lost 5 bases, and 10 bases had no gene match. The CDR3 reads CASSPLSGQGQETQYF. The CDR3 DNA reads as TGTGCCAGCAGTCCACTCTCAGGACAGGGTCAAGAGACCCAGTACTTC. Supplemented by reference TRBV2 and TRBJ2-5, the full variable domain reads EPEVTQTPSHQVTQMGQEVILRCVPISNHLYFYWYRQILGQKVEFLVSFYNNEISEKSEIFDDQFSVERPDGSNFTLKIRSTKLEDSAMYFCASSPLSGQGQETQYFGPGTRLLVL.

The J gene is TRBJ2-7, the V gene TRBV15; TRBD1 matches 12 bases. From germline, CDR1 is LNHNV and CDR2 YYDKDF (reference sequence). Unmatched junction bases numbered 8, after V lost 2 bases and J lost 12 bases. The CDR3 sequence is 14 residues long. CDR3 coding DNA: TGTGCCACCAGCAGATCCGGGACAGGGGGCTTCTGGTACTTC. It is translated as CATSRSGTGGFWYF.

The chain uses TRBV28 and TRBJ1-4; unclear D gene. Trimming removed 5 bases at V and 6 bases at J, with 13 bases between. This CDR3 spans 14 amino acids. Germline lookup yields CDR1 MDHEN and CDR2 SYDVKM. The CDR3 spells CASSGPPRDEKLFF. DNA for the CDR3: TGTGCCAGCAGTGGTCCCCCACGGGATGAAAAACTGTTTTTT. Full variable domain (rest looked up from reference TRBV28 and TRBJ1-4): DVKVTQSSRYLVKRTGEKVFLECVQDMDHENMFWYRQDPGLGLRLIYFSYDVKMKEKGDIPEGYSVSREKKERFSLILESASTNQTSMYLCASSGPPRDEKLFFGSGTQLSVL.

V gene TRBV5-4 combines with J gene TRBJ2-3; maybe TRBD2 (6 bases). This CDR3 spans 17 amino acids. V lost 2 bases and J 0 bases, leaving 16 bases between the germline ends. Germline assignment: CDR1 SGHNT and CDR2 YYREEE (reference sequence). The CDR3 nucleotides are TGTGCCAGCAGCTTACGCTCGGCGGGGACTAGCACAGATACGCAGTATTTT. Protein sequence: CASSLRSAGTSTDTQYF. Based on the CDR3 plus reference TRBV5-4 and TRBJ2-3, the full variable domain is ETGVTQSPTHLIKTRGQQVTLRCSSQSGHNTVSWYQQALGQGPQFIFQYYREEENGRGNFPPRFSGLQFPNYSSELNVNALELDDSALYLCASSLRSAGTSTDTQYFGPGTRLTVL.

Worth noting for this clone: In the same sample, other DNA sequences code for this CDR3. The chain employs TRBV7-2 and TRBJ2-1; a possible D gene is TRBD2 (7 bases). The CDR3 totals 14 residues. Germline CDR1 reads SGHTA; CDR2 reads FQGNSA. Trimming pared 3 bases from V and 2 bases from J, leaving 8 bases between. The CDR3, as DNA: TGTGCCAGCAGCTTGGGGGGGCCCTACAATGAGCAGTTCTTC. Residues: CASSLGGPYNEQFF.

CDR3 sequence: CASSIEYGSYEQYF. CDR3 sequence (DNA): TGTGCCAGTAGTATAGAATACGGGAGCTACGAGCAGTACTTC. The chain is built from TRBV19 and TRBJ2-7, with D perhaps TRBD2 (6 bases). Germline V CDR1 and CDR2: LNHDA, SQIVND (reference sequence). CDR3 length: 14 amino acids. The V and J ends lost 0 bases and 3 bases respectively, with 9 bases between them. Supplemented by reference TRBV19 and TRBJ2-7, the full variable domain reads DGGITQSPKYLFRKEGQNVTLSCEQNLNHDAMYWYRQDPGQGLRLIYYSQIVNDFQKGDIAEGYSVSREKKESFPLTVTSAQKNPTAFYLCASSIEYGSYEQYFGPGTRLTVT.

V is TRBV11-2 and J is TRBJ1-2, with D unresolved. Germline CDR1 reads SGHAT; CDR2 reads FQNNGV. The CDR3 extends over 12 amino acids. V gave up 5 bases and J gave up 4 bases, with 8 bases separating them. The CDR3 reads CASSPDSYGYTF. In DNA, the CDR3 is TGTGCCAGCAGCCCAGACTCCTATGGCTACACCTTC.

The chain is built from TRBV27 and TRBJ2-7, with TRBD1 as a possible D gene (7 bases). The CDR3 sequence is 17 residues long. Germline CDR1 is MNHEY and CDR2 is SMNVEV (reference sequence). V lost 8 bases, J lost 0 bases, and 23 bases lay in between. CDR3 residues: CASGTFGTAGTSYEQYF. CDR3 in DNA: TGTGCCAGCGGAACCTTCGGGACAGCGGGCACCTCCTACGAGCAGTACTTC.

The rearrangement uses TRBV7-8 and TRBJ2-1; D could derive from TRBD1 or TRBD2 (7 bases each). The CDR3 is 16 residues long. V was cut by 5 bases and J by 6 bases, with 20 bases left in between. Germline loops: CDR1 SGHVS, CDR2 FQNEAQ. The CDR3 loop is CASSPRGGVNANEQFF. The CDR3 coding sequence is TGTGCCAGCAGCCCCAGGGGGGGGGTAAACGCCAATGAGCAGTTCTTC.

V usage is TRBV7-9 and J usage is TRBJ2-1; D not resolved. The germline V gene has CDR1 SEHNR and CDR2 FQNEAQ (reference sequence). V was trimmed by 1 base and J by 2 bases, leaving 9 bases between them. The CDR3 runs 15 residues. In DNA, the CDR3 is TGTGCCAGCAGCTTAGAAACGGCGCCCTACAATGAGCAGTTCTTC. This translates into CASSLETAPYNEQFF.

The chain carries TRBV7-8 and TRBJ1-5; TRBD1 is a possible D gene (6 bases). CDR1 and CDR2 (germline): SGHVS, FQNEAQ. The CDR3 is made up of 14 amino acids. V was clipped by 4 bases and J by 6 bases, with 13 bases between them. CDR3 DNA sequence: TGTGCCAGCAGCTCGGGGGGGCAGGGTCAGCCCCAGCATTTT. This sequence encodes CASSSGGQGQPQHF.

V and J are TRBV19 and TRBJ2-4; D unclear. V lost 3 bases to trimming and J lost 8 bases, with 11 bases between them. CDR3 length equals 13 residues. Germline-derived CDR1 and CDR2 are LNHDA and SQIVND (reference sequence). Here the CDR3 DNA reads TGTGCCAGTAGTATTGGCAGTTGGGACATTCAGTACTTC. Residues: CASSIGSWDIQYF.

V and J are TRBV11-2 and TRBJ1-2; D is uncertain. The V end lost 0 bases, the J end lost 2 bases, and 13 bases lay between the germline ends. This CDR3 is 16 amino acids long. CDR1 and CDR2 (germline): SGHAT, FQNNGV. This CDR3 reads CASSLDRTVLNYGYTF. The CDR3 region has the DNA TGTGCCAGCAGCTTAGATCGGACCGTCTTGAACTATGGCTACACCTTC.

The J gene is TRBJ1-1, the V gene TRBV28, with 7 bases lining up with TRBD1. Germline CDR1 and CDR2: MDHEN and SYDVKM. Trimming cost V 5 bases and J 7 bases; bases outside gene matches: 7. The CDR3 runs 13 residues. The CDR3 region has the DNA TGTGCCAGCAGTGTGCCCAGGGGGTTTGAAGCTTTCTTT. The encoded protein is CASSVPRGFEAFF.

The CDR3 DNA follows: TGTGCCCGCCATCGCCAAGAGCAGTTCTTC. Translation: CARHRQEQFF. The chain employs TRBV2 and TRBJ2-1; D gene ambiguous. Germline V gene data show CDR1 as SNHLY and CDR2 as FYNNEI. V lost 11 bases and J lost 10, with 12 bases in between. The CDR3 totals 10 residues.

The chain joins TRBV19 to TRBJ2-5; 9 bases are a match to TRBD2. The germline V gene encodes CDR1 LNHDA and CDR2 SQIVND (reference sequence). Trimming removed 3 bases from V and 7 bases from J; junction bases left unmatched: 12. The CDR3 runs to 16 residues. CDR3 in DNA: TGTGCCAGTAGTATGGAGAGCGGGAGGCACCCGGGGACCCAGTACTTC. Protein product: CASSMESGRHPGTQYF.

The V gene is TRBV11-2, the J gene TRBJ2-7; D might be TRBD1 (5 bases). V lost 0 bases and J lost 1, with 19 bases in between. Germline V gene lookup returns CDR1 SGHAT and CDR2 FQNNGV. The CDR3 length is 18 residues. The CDR3 sequence is CASSLDWGGRILSYEQYF. In DNA form, the CDR3 reads TGTGCCAGCAGCTTAGACTGGGGCGGAAGGATCCTTTCCTACGAGCAGTACTTC.

This rearrangement joins TRBV27 to TRBJ2-7; D unclear. The germline gives CDR1 MNHEY, CDR2 SMNVEV (reference sequence). The CDR3 is 15 residues long. Trimming took off 7 bases at V and 2 bases at J, with 18 bases between the two ends. The CDR3, as DNA: TGTGCCAGCACCACAAGGCAAGACGGCCCCTACGAGCAGTACTTC. This sequence encodes CASTTRQDGPYEQYF.

The chain is built from TRBV18 and TRBJ1-4, with a weak D call TRBD1 (5 bases). Trimming cost V 3 bases and J 7 bases, with 15 bases left between them. CDR3 length: 15 residues. Germline assignment: CDR1 KGHSH and CDR2 LQKENI. Here the CDR3 reads CASSPPGGISEKLFF. The CDR3 nucleotides read TGTGCCAGCTCACCCCCCGGGGGTATCAGTGAAAAACTGTTTTTT. The complete variable domain, with remaining parts taken from reference TRBV18 and TRBJ1-4, reads NAGVMQNPRHLVRRRGQEARLRCSPMKGHSHVYWYRQLPEEGLKFMVYLQKENIIDESGMPKERFSAEFPKEGPSILRIQQVVRGDSAAYFCASSPPGGISEKLFFGSGTQLSVL.